The 4 T cell receptor beta chains reported below all come from one sample, sequenced in a study of blood T cell repertoires in COVID-19. Clones were read by immunoSEQ multiplex PCR, and TCRdb kept only the in-frame ones, dropping some. Here the sample spans under 500,000 clones, about 89% being singletons. The source material was peripheral blood. These receptors all stem from a woman younger than 45 with acute or convalescent COVID-19.

The chain links TRBV18 to TRBJ1-1; TRBD1 aligns across 9 bases. The CDR3 length is 16 residues. The germline V gene has CDR1 KGHSH and CDR2 LQKENI. The trim removed 1 base at V and 1 base at J, leaving 4 bases unmatched. CDR3 loop: CASSPRQGEGNTEAFF. The CDR3 coding sequence is TGTGCCAGCTCACCACGACAGGGGGAAGGGAACACTGAAGCTTTCTTT.

In DNA, the CDR3 is TGTGCCAGCAAAGAGGGAGGGTACGACGAGCAGTACTTC. It encodes CASKEGGYDEQYF. V usage is TRBV12-3 or TRBV12-4 and J usage is TRBJ2-7, with 7 bases matching TRBD2. The CDR3 runs 13 residues. The V gene end was trimmed by 7 bases and the J gene end by 5 bases; junction bases not matched to a gene: 8.

The rearrangement joins TRBV18 to TRBJ1-5; maybe TRBD1 (6 bases). From germline, CDR1 is KGHSH and CDR2 LQKENI. V lost 3 bases, J lost 11 bases, and 14 bases lay in between. This CDR3 spans 13 amino acids. CDR3 sequence: CASSPDTGLAQHF. The CDR3 DNA sequence: TGTGCCAGCTCACCGGATACAGGGCTAGCCCAGCATTTT.

The chain employs TRBV4-2 and TRBJ2-7, with 7 bases lining up with TRBD2. J lost 6 bases, V lost 1 base, and 9 bases had no gene match. The germline CDR1 and CDR2 sequences are LGHNA and YNFKEQ. The CDR3 consists of 15 residues. In nucleotides, the CDR3 is TGTGCCAGCAGCCAAGGGGCTGCGGGGGAGGGCGAGCAGTACTTC. Residues: CASSQGAAGEGEQYF.